The 25 T cell receptor beta chains below were found in one sample sequenced in a study of blood T cell repertoires in COVID-19 (dated by TCRdb to 2020 to 2021). Library preparation was by the immunoSEQ multiplex PCR assay. The clones in this table, taken by TCRdb from immuneACCESS, are in-frame only. Not every clone is retained; where verified, under half of the shortfall comes from an unresolved V gene, and the cause of the rest is unknown. The sample includes under 8,000 clones, with 88% observed a single time. The biggest ten clones account for about a sixth of the sample. The sample consisted of peripheral blood. Receptors originate from a human donor in a cohort sampled during active COVID-19.

The chain joins TRBV15 to TRBJ2-7; 7 bases map to TRBD1. Unmatched junction bases numbered 7, after V lost 1 base and J lost 1 base. This CDR3 spans 16 amino acids. Germline V gene sequence: CDR1 LNHNV, CDR2 YYDKDF (reference sequence). The CDR3 sequence is CATSRGIQGLSYEQYF. The CDR3 DNA reads TGTGCCACCAGCAGAGGAATACAGGGGCTATCCTACGAGCAGTACTTC.

This rearrangement joins TRBV7-2 to TRBJ2-7; 8 positions match TRBD2. V shed 1 base and J 7 bases; nucleotides not matched to a gene: 6. Germline-derived CDR1 and CDR2 are SGHTA and FQGNSA. CDR3 length equals 14 residues. CDR3 in DNA: TGTGCCAGCAGCTTAGGGCTTGCGGGAGGTGAGCAGTACTTC. Protein sequence: CASSLGLAGGEQYF.

This chain joins TRBV7-2 and TRBJ2-7, with 10 positions matching TRBD2. CDR3 length equals 15 residues. From germline, CDR1 is SGHTA and CDR2 FQGNSA. V shed 3 bases, J shed 4 bases, and the junction held 6 bases outside the gene matches. CDR3 loop: CASSFRTSGWYEQYF. CDR3 DNA sequence: TGTGCCAGCAGCTTTAGGACTAGCGGTTGGTACGAGCAGTACTTC.

The CDR3, as DNA: TGTGCCAGCAGCCTGACGGGGAGGGATTCACCCCTCCACTTT. Its translation is CASSLTGRDSPLHF. V and J are TRBV7-6 and TRBJ1-6; no firm D call. This CDR3 comprises 14 residues. Deletions cut 5 bases from V and 8 bases from J, with 13 bases between. Per germline, CDR1 SGHVS and CDR2 FNYEAQ. The full variable domain, its missing parts supplied by reference TRBV7-6 and TRBJ1-6, is GAGVSQSPRYKVTKRGQDVALRCDPISGHVSLYWYRQALGQGPEFLTYFNYEAQQDKSGLPNDRFSAERPEGSISTLTIQRTEQRDSAMYRCASSLTGRDSPLHFGNGTRLTVT.

The chain uses TRBV2 and TRBJ1-2, with D uncertain. The length of the CDR3 is 15 residues. The V gene's germline CDR1 is SNHLY and CDR2 FYNNEI. The germline V and J ends were trimmed by 5 bases and 4 bases, with 17 bases remaining between them. The CDR3 loop reads CASSSTFERAYGYTF. The CDR3 region has the DNA TGTGCCAGCAGTTCCACCTTTGAGAGGGCCTATGGCTACACCTTC.

The rearrangement links TRBV7-2 to TRBJ2-5, with 11 bases that match TRBD1. Germline CDR1 is SGHTA and CDR2 is FQGNSA. This CDR3 has 17 amino acids. The V and J ends lost 6 bases and 9 bases, in that order; junction bases with no gene match: 18. The CDR3 region has the DNA TGTGCCAGCAGTCAGGGACAGGGGGATTATGGTGGGCGACCCCAGTACTTC. Residues: CASSQGQGDYGGRPQYF.

The V and J genes are TRBV15 and TRBJ2-5; TRBD2 matches at 7 bases. J lost 0 bases, V lost 3 bases, and 4 bases had no gene match. The CDR3 contains 15 residues. CDR1 and CDR2 from the germline V gene are LNHNV and YYDKDF (reference sequence). The CDR3 bases are TGTGCCACCAGCAGGAGCGGGACTAACCAAGAGACCCAGTACTTC. It encodes CATSRSGTNQETQYF.

The chain links TRBV3-1 (or the pseudogene TRBV3-2) to TRBJ2-7, with 9 nucleotides matching TRBD2. Per the germline V gene, CDR1 is LGHDT and CDR2 is YNNKEL (reference sequence). The J segment lost 7 bases and the V segment lost 2 bases, leaving 6 bases of the junction unmatched. CDR3 length: 14 residues. The CDR3 DNA sequence: TGTGCCAGCAGCCAAATATCCAGCGGGGGGGAGCAGTACTTC. Protein sequence: CASSQISSGGEQYF.

This chain joins TRBV5-6 and TRBJ2-7, with 7 nucleotides matching TRBD1. Per the germline V gene, CDR1 is SGHDT and CDR2 is YYEEEE. Trimming at V came to 4 bases and at J to 3 bases, leaving 4 bases not matched to a gene. This CDR3 spans 13 amino acids. The chain's CDR3 is CASSTGQIYEQYF. The CDR3 coding sequence is TGTGCCAGCAGCACGGGACAGATCTACGAGCAGTACTTC.

The rearrangement links TRBV18 to TRBJ2-1; weak D call: TRBD2 (6 bases). Germline CDR1 reads KGHSH; CDR2 reads LQKENI. The CDR3 is made up of 16 amino acids. Trimming removed 6 bases from V and 2 bases from J, with 17 bases in between. CDR3 in amino acids: CASSSLRGEAYNEQFF. The CDR3 region has the DNA TGTGCCAGCTCTTCTTTACGAGGGGAGGCCTACAATGAGCAGTTCTTC.

The genes are TRBV6-6 and TRBJ2-2; 8 positions match TRBD1. The CDR3 loop spans 16 amino acids. The ends lost 7 bases at V and 4 bases at J; junction bases unmatched: 11. Germline V gene data show CDR1 as MNHNY and CDR2 as SVGAGI (reference sequence). CDR3 sequence reads: CASNPQGGTGTGELFF. The CDR3 nucleotides are TGTGCCAGCAACCCTCAGGGCGGGACAGGCACCGGGGAGCTGTTTTTT.

V gene TRBV6-6 combines with J gene TRBJ2-5; a weak D match, TRBD1 (6 bases). CDR3 length equals 18 residues. The ends were cut back, 5 bases at V and 2 bases at J, with 24 bases in the middle. Germline V lookup: CDR1 MNHNY, CDR2 SVGAGI (reference sequence). The CDR3 DNA reads TGTGCCAGCAGTCATTTGGGACGCAGGATTAGGGGGCAAGAGACCCAGTACTTC. Protein: CASSHLGRRIRGQETQYF.

The chain employs TRBV2 and TRBJ1-5; possibly TRBD1 for D (6 bases). CDR3 length: 14 amino acids. Germline values: CDR1 SNHLY, CDR2 FYNNEI. V was trimmed by 4 bases and J by 6 bases, leaving 13 bases between them. This chain's CDR3 is CASSVQGLGQPQHF. CDR3 DNA: TGTGCCAGCAGTGTTCAGGGGCTGGGTCAGCCCCAGCATTTT.

V is TRBV2 and J is TRBJ2-3; 10 bases agree with TRBD1. Germline V gene data show CDR1 as SNHLY and CDR2 as FYNNEI. Losses at the gene ends were 5 bases for V and 3 bases for J; bases not matched to a gene: 5. This CDR3 contains 15 residues. CDR3 residues: CASSIRTGGTDTQYF. The CDR3 bases are TGTGCCAGCAGTATCAGGACAGGGGGGACAGATACGCAGTATTTT.

The rearrangement uses TRBV5-4 and TRBJ2-5; TRBD2 might be the D (5 bases). The CDR3 runs to 14 residues. Germline V gene lookup returns CDR1 SGHNT and CDR2 YYREEE (reference sequence). The ends were cut back, 2 bases at V and 2 bases at J, with 10 bases in the middle. CDR3 in DNA: TGTGCCAGCAGCTTCGACCGGGGACAAGAGACCCAGTACTTC. Protein sequence: CASSFDRGQETQYF.

A single count supports this clone. This sequence joins TRBV6-1 and TRBJ1-3, with 8 bases matching TRBD1. The CDR3 is made up of 14 amino acids. Trimming at V came to 2 bases and at J to 4 bases, leaving 1 base not matched to a gene. CDR1 MNHNS and CDR2 SASEGT come from the germline V gene. CDR3 in amino acids: CASSENRGGNTIYF. The CDR3 DNA sequence: TGTGCCAGCAGTGAAAACAGGGGGGGAAACACCATATATTTT.

In regard to this clone: One end of the junction is discordant with germline, which a read error may explain. This chain connects TRBV5-4 to TRBJ2-5, with D perhaps matching TRBD2 (7 bases). The CDR3 has 14 amino acids. Germline lookup yields CDR1 SGHNT and CDR2 YYREEE (reference sequence). The chain's CDR3 is CASSLGGPGETQYF. In nucleotides, the CDR3 is TGTGCCAGCAGTTTGGGGGGGCCGGGAGAGACCCAGTACTTC.

The genes are TRBV4-1 and TRBJ2-5; weak D call: TRBD2 (5 bases). Germline CDR1 MGHRA, CDR2 YSYEKL. Trimming removed 0 bases from V and 6 bases from J, with 14 bases in between. This CDR3 comprises 15 residues. The CDR3 loop is CASSQDSDGLKTQYF. The CDR3 DNA sequence: TGCGCCAGCAGCCAAGATAGCGACGGTTTGAAGACCCAGTACTTC.

This clone appeared once. The chain joins TRBV9 to TRBJ1-3; 8 bases match TRBD1. V lost 0 bases and J lost 12; bases outside the gene matches: 5. CDR1 and CDR2 (germline): SGDLS, YYNGEE. The CDR3 totals 13 residues. The CDR3 is CASSVGGTGVIYF. The CDR3, as DNA: TGTGCCAGCAGCGTAGGGGGGACAGGAGTCATATATTTT. Complete variable domain (other parts from reference TRBV9 and TRBJ1-3): DSGVTQTPKHLITATGQRVTLRCSPRSGDLSVYWYQQSLDQGLQFLIQYYNGEERAKGNILERFSAQQFPDLHSELNLSSLELGDSALYFCASSVGGTGVIYFGEGSWLTVV.

The chain recombines TRBV7-8 with TRBJ2-3; D might be TRBD2 (6 bases). The V end was cut by 8 bases, the J end by 2 bases, with 11 bases between. This CDR3 contains 13 residues. The germline V gene encodes CDR1 SGHVS and CDR2 FQNEAQ. The CDR3 DNA follows: TGTGCCAGCGGCCGGGACTTCACAGATACGCAGTATTTT. Its protein product is CASGRDFTDTQYF.

The chain employs TRBV19 and TRBJ2-3; maybe TRBD2 (5 bases). The V gene lost 5 bases and the J gene lost 6 bases, with 15 bases spanning the gap. CDR1 LNHDA and CDR2 SQIVND come from the germline V gene (reference sequence). The CDR3 extends over 14 amino acids. CDR3 sequence: CASSPGTRADTQYF. The CDR3 nucleotides read TGTGCCAGTAGTCCGGGAACCCGAGCGGATACGCAGTATTTT.

The J gene is TRBJ2-2, the V gene TRBV27; the D gene is possibly TRBD2 (5 bases). Germline CDR1 MNHEY, CDR2 SMNVEV (reference sequence). There are 13 residues in the CDR3. The V and J ends lost 7 bases and 6 bases respectively, with 12 bases between them. CDR3 bases: TGTGCCAGCAAGCCGTGGGGAGCCGGGGAGCTGTTTTTT. Protein product: CASKPWGAGELFF.

The chain recombines TRBV3-1 (or the pseudogene TRBV3-2) with TRBJ2-2; 11 nucleotides agree with TRBD1. Germline CDR1 LGHDT, CDR2 YNNKEL (reference sequence). This CDR3 comprises 16 residues. V shed 4 bases, J shed 8 bases, and the junction held 9 bases outside the gene matches. The CDR3 here is CASSPRDRGFSGELFF. The CDR3 coding sequence is TGTGCCAGCAGCCCTCGGGACAGGGGGTTCTCTGGGGAGCTGTTTTTT.

The V and J genes are TRBV19 and TRBJ2-1; 12 nucleotides line up with TRBD2. The V segment lost 9 bases and the J segment 10 bases; nucleotides outside the gene matches: 13. CDR1 LNHDA and CDR2 SQIVND come from the germline V gene (reference sequence). The CDR3 runs to 15 residues. This CDR3 is CASQQQLTSGGEQFF. In DNA form, the CDR3 reads TGTGCCAGCCAACAACAATTGACTAGCGGGGGCGAGCAGTTCTTC.

There are a few counts of this clone. The rearrangement uses TRBV11-2 and TRBJ1-2; D might be TRBD1 (5 bases). Trimming stripped 2 bases from V and 2 bases from J, with 12 bases between. Germline V lookup: CDR1 SGHAT, CDR2 FQNNGV. There are 15 residues in the CDR3. The CDR3 loop is CASSLTVQGNYGYTF. As DNA, the CDR3 is TGTGCCAGCAGCTTAACGGTTCAGGGAAACTATGGCTACACCTTC.